The sequence of this T cell receptor (beta chain) was determined in a study of cytomegalovirus exposure and HLA in healthy donors. The PCR used 60 Vbeta and 13 Jbeta primers. Clones were sequenced by immunoSEQ multiplex PCR, and TCRdb holds only the in-frame ones, with some missing. The sample shows about 120,000 clones, approximately 80% of them seen only once. The CDR3 length is 13 residues. V gave up 4 bases and J gave up 5 bases; unmatched junction bases: 4. Germline CDR1 reads SQVTM; CDR2 reads ANQGSEA. Material: PBMCs. J is TRBJ1-5 and V is TRBV29-1; 8 bases line up with TRBD1. The sequence was collected from a woman aged 35 to 49 in good health and CMV-seropositive. CDR3 sequence: CSVGSQGDQPQHF. CDR3 DNA sequence: TGCAGCGTTGGGTCACAGGGGGATCAGCCCCAGCATTTT. Full variable domain (missing parts from reference TRBV29-1 and TRBJ1-5): SAVISQKPSRDICQRGTSLTIQCQVDSQVTMMFWYRQQPGQSLTLIATANQGSEATYESGFVIDKFPISRPNLTFSTLTVSNMSPEDSSIYLCSVGSQGDQPQHFGDGTRLSIL.